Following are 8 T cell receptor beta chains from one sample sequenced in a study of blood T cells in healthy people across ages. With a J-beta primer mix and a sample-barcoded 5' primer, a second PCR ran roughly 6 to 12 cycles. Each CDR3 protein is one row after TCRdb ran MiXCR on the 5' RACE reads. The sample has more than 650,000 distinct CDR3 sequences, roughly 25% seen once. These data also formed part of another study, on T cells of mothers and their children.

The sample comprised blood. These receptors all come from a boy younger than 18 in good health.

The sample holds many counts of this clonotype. The CDR3 loop is CASSLGPGRNEQFF. CDR3 nucleotide sequence: TGCGCCAGCAGCTTGGGGCCGGGGCGCAATGAGCAGTTCTTC. The rearrangement uses TRBV5-1 and TRBJ2-1; TRBD1 or TRBD2 may be the D gene (5 bases each). This CDR3 has 14 residues. V was cut by 0 bases and J by 6 bases, with 10 bases left in between. Germline loops: CDR1 SGHRS, CDR2 YFSETQ.

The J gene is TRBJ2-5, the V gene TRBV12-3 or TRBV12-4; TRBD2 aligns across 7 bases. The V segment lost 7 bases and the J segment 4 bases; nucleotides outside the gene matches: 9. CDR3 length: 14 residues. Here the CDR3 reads CASKPLGGGETQYF. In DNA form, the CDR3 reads TGTGCCAGCAAGCCCCTGGGGGGGGGAGAGACCCAGTACTTC.

The CDR3 DNA follows: TGTGCCAGCAGTGCCCTTTTTGAGACCCAGTACTTC. Protein product: CASSALFETQYF. The V gene is TRBV2, the J gene TRBJ2-5, with no clear D. Trimming took off 4 bases at V and 5 bases at J, with 8 bases between the two ends. The CDR3 runs to 12 residues. The germline CDR1 and CDR2 sequences are SNHLY and FYNNEI.

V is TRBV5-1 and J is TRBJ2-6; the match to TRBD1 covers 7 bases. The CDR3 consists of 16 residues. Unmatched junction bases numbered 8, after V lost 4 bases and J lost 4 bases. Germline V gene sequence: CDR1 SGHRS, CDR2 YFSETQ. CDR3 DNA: TGCGCCAGCAGCCGACCGGGGACAGACGGGGCCAACGTCCTGACTTTC. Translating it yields CASSRPGTDGANVLTF.

The CDR3 DNA sequence: TGCGCCAGCAGCCACCCGGGACAGGGGTTCTACGAGCAGTACTTC. Protein product: CASSHPGQGFYEQYF. This chain uses TRBV4-1 with TRBJ2-7; 10 bases line up with TRBD1. CDR1 and CDR2 (germline): MGHRA, YSYEKL. This CDR3 region has 15 residues. J was trimmed by 3 bases and V by 3 bases; bases with no gene match: 5.

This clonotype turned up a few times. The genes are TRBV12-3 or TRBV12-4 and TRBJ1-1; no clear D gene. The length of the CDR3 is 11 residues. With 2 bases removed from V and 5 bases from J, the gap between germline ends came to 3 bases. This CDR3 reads CASSLQTEAFF. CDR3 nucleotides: TGTGCCAGCAGTTTACAGACTGAAGCTTTCTTT.

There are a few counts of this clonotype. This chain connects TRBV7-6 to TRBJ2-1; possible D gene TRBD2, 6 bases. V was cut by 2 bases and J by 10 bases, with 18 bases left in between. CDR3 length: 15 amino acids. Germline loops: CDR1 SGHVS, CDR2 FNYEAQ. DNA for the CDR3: TGTGCCAGCAGCTTATGGGTTCGGGGGTCTGGAGAGCAGTTCTTC. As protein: CASSLWVRGSGEQFF.

CDR3 nucleotide sequence: TGCGCCAGCAGCTTGGCCGAGGCTGGAGAGACCCAGTACTTC. Translation gives CASSLAEAGETQYF. The V gene is TRBV5-1, the J gene TRBJ2-5; no clear D gene. CDR1 is SGHRS and CDR2 is YFSETQ in the germline V gene. CDR3 length: 14 amino acids. Trimming took 0 bases from V and 4 from J, leaving 10 bases between them. The variable domain in full, with the rest retrieved from reference TRBV5-1 and TRBJ2-5, is KAGVTQTPRYLIKTRGQQVTLSCSPISGHRSVSWYQQTPGQGLQFLFEYFSETQRNKGNFPGRFSGRQFSNSRSEMNVSTLELGDSALYLCASSLAEAGETQYFGPGTRLLVL.